This section outlines one TCR beta chain sequence together with its context. Its antigen remains unidentified. V lost 0 bases, J lost 3 bases, and 13 bases stayed unmatched. The CDR3 has 18 residues. Germline V CDR1 and CDR2: DFQATT, SNEGSKA (reference sequence). These data are taken from a study of naive and memory T cell subsets. An equimolar mix of two oligonucleotides served as the beta constant-region primer for TRBC1 and TRBC2. The ligated cDNA underwent four PCR rounds using SP2 and nested alpha and beta constant-region primers. TCRdb re-called the UMI-ligation and nested PCR reads through MiXCR, storing one row per CDR3 protein. The table lists 150,000 or so distinct CDR3 sequences, over 20% of them singletons, with 0.1% to 0.11% in the top ten. Study results and limitations: A few larger clonotypes appeared in naive repertoires, especially CD8, possibly memory cells re-expressing CD45RA. In naive cells, over 85% of TCR sequences were seen only once. Naive and memory subsets had different power law exponents for TCR abundance.

The specimen was naive CD4+ T cells from blood. The TCR originated in a human donor in good health. The chain carries TRBV20-1 and TRBJ1-5; TRBD1 agrees at 8 bases. This CDR3 is CSARDETGVPYTNQPQHF. The DNA of the CDR3 is TGCAGTGCTAGAGATGAGACAGGGGTTCCCTATACCAATCAGCCCCAGCATTTT.